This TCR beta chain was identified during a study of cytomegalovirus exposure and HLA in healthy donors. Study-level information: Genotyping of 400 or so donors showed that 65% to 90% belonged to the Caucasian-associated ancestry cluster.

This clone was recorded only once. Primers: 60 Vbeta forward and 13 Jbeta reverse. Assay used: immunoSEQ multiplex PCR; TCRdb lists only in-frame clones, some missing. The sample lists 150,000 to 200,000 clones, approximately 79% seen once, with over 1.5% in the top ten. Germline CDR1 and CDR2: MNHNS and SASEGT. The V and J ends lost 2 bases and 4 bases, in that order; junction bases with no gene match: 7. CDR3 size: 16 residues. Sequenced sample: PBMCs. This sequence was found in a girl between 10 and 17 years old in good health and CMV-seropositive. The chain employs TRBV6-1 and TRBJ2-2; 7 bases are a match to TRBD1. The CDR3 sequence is CASSEWARGSTGELFF. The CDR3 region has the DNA TGTGCCAGCAGTGAATGGGCCAGGGGGAGCACCGGGGAGCTGTTTTTT.